A single sample gave rise to the 9 T cell receptor beta chains below, sequenced in a study of T cell responses to AZD1222 COVID-19 vaccine. Some clones are missing from TCRdb's copy, which holds only in-frame ones; the method was immunoSEQ multiplex PCR. The repertoire holds about 130,000 clones, roughly 85% seen once, with roughly 1.7% in the top ten. The sample consisted of peripheral blood, taken on day 0 of AZD1222 vaccination. The receptor source for this set is an adult in good health.

The chain carries TRBV24-1 and TRBJ2-5; D may be TRBD1 or TRBD2 (5 bases each). This CDR3 has 15 residues. V was clipped by 2 bases and J by 9 bases, with 18 bases between them. The V gene's germline CDR1 is KGHDR and CDR2 SFDVKD. The CDR3 DNA reads TGTGCCACCAGTGATTCAAGGGCCAGGGCCGGGGCCCAGTACTTC. Translating gives CATSDSRARAGAQYF.

The chain employs TRBV11-1 and TRBJ2-7, with unresolved D. The ends were cut back, 5 bases at V and 3 bases at J, with 11 bases in the middle. The CDR3 is 13 amino acids. CDR1 SGHAT and CDR2 FQDESV come from the germline V gene (reference sequence). CDR3 DNA: TGTGCCAGCAGCCCCCAAGGGCGCTACGAGCAGTACTTC. It translates to CASSPQGRYEQYF.

The chain carries TRBV15 and TRBJ1-6; the D gene is possibly TRBD1 (5 bases). V lost 7 bases, J lost 7 bases, and 17 bases lay in between. Germline values: CDR1 LNHNV, CDR2 YYDKDF (reference sequence). This CDR3 is 15 amino acids long. The CDR3 loop reads CATTPWAGRNSPLHF. Written as DNA, the CDR3 is TGTGCCACCACCCCCTGGGCAGGGAGGAATTCACCCCTCCACTTT.

The chain has TRBV14 and TRBJ2-3; D assignment may be TRBD1 or TRBD2 (6 bases each). The CDR3 loop spans 16 amino acids. V lost 7 bases, J lost 2 bases, and 19 bases lay in between. Germline V CDR1 and CDR2: SGHDN, FVKESK. CDR3 bases: TGTGCCAGCACCCCCAGGTGGGGGGCCTACACAGATACGCAGTATTTT. Encoded protein: CASTPRWGAYTDTQYF.

The V gene is TRBV4-1, the J gene TRBJ2-7; no firm D call. Germline V gene sequence: CDR1 MGHRA, CDR2 YSYEKL. Between the trimmed V and J ends, which lost 1 base and 6 bases, there was a span of 16 bases. The CDR3 covers 15 residues. CDR3 nucleotides: TGCGCCAGCAGCCAAGTTGATGGCCTGTCCCGCGAGCAGTACTTC. Its translation: CASSQVDGLSREQYF.

The rearrangement joins TRBV5-1 to TRBJ1-1; D gene unclear. Trimming shortened V by 2 bases and J by 0 bases, and 8 bases separated the two germline ends. The CDR3 loop spans 14 amino acids. CDR1 and CDR2 from the germline V gene are SGHRS and YFSETQ. CDR3 protein: CASSFGAMNTEAFF. CDR3 in DNA: TGCGCCAGCAGCTTTGGAGCCATGAACACTGAAGCTTTCTTT.

The chain carries TRBV7-2 and TRBJ2-3; 14 bases are a match to TRBD2. CDR1 SGHTA and CDR2 FQGNSA come from the germline V gene. The CDR3 is made up of 17 amino acids. J gave up 9 bases and V 8 bases, and 16 bases lay outside the gene matches. In DNA, the CDR3 is TGTGCCAGCGTACCCGGGACTAGCGGGAGTGCCATCCAAACGCAGTATTTT. Translating it yields CASVPGTSGSAIQTQYF.

The chain couples TRBV7-2 to TRBJ1-2; a weak D match, TRBD1 (6 bases). V lost 1 base, J lost 4 bases, and 19 bases lay in between. Per germline, CDR1 SGHTA and CDR2 FQGNSA. The length of the CDR3 is 17 residues. The CDR3 DNA sequence: TGTGCCAGCAGCTTAGGTGTGGGGACACGGAGCCCCTATGGCTACACCTTC. Amino acids: CASSLGVGTRSPYGYTF.

The rearrangement links TRBV9 to TRBJ2-5; the match to TRBD2 covers 7 bases. Trimming removed 0 bases from V and 1 base from J; junction bases left unmatched: 6. The CDR3 sequence is 16 residues long. Germline CDR1 and CDR2: SGDLS and YYNGEE. CDR3 nucleotide sequence: TGTGCCAGCAGCGTAGAGGCGGGGGTCACCCAAGAGACCCAGTACTTC. Protein: CASSVEAGVTQETQYF.